Shown below are 17 T cell receptor beta chains from a single sample sequenced in a study of human T cells and chemical hapten exposure. TCRdb recomputed calls from the RACE reads with MiXCR, one row per CDR3 protein. The sample has 62,000 or so distinct CDR3 sequences, approximately 10% seen once; the top ten hold approximately 5%. Time point meaning: pre-sensitization, week 0. Stated treatment: therapeutic diphenylcyclopropenone sensitization with weekly scalp DPC. Specimen: whole blood, collected in connection with sensitization to the hapten diphenylcyclopropenone (DPC). These TCRs come from a woman between 50 and 59 years old with alopecia areata. Some clones in this sample may be carry-over from other donors' samples.

The chain employs TRBV21-1 and TRBJ2-5; TRBD1, the table's D call, lacks a check against the DNA. TRBV21-1 is a recognized pseudogene. This CDR3 spans 17 amino acids. The CDR3 sequence: CASSKGGKQGLSETQYF. The CDR3 DNA follows: TGTGCCAGCAGCAAAGGGGGAAAACAGGGGTTGAGTGAGACCCAGTACTTC.

This clonotype was detected only a few times. The chain carries TRBV24-1 and TRBJ2-2, with D possibly TRBD1 on 5 matching bases. The V end was cut by 2 bases, the J end by 1 base, with 13 bases between. Germline CDR1 KGHDR, CDR2 SFDVKD. CDR3 size: 17 residues. The DNA of the CDR3 is TGTGCCACCAGTGATTCGTGGGGCCTTGGGAACACCGGGGAGCTGTTTTTT. As protein: CATSDSWGLGNTGELFF.

The V and J genes are TRBV29-1 and TRBJ2-5; D is possibly TRBD1 or TRBD2 (6 bases each). The CDR3 totals 14 residues. V lost 8 bases and J lost 6, with 22 bases in between. Germline V CDR1 and CDR2: SQVTM, ANQGSEA. The CDR3 is CSCLRGLAFQTQYF. CDR3 DNA: TGCAGCTGTCTCCGGGGGCTAGCATTCCAGACCCAGTACTTC.

There are many counts of this clonotype. V and J are TRBV29-1 and TRBJ2-2; D is uncertain. The germline V gene has CDR1 SQVTM and CDR2 ANQGSEA. V was pared by 7 bases and J by 7 bases, with 19 bases between. CDR3 size: 14 residues. The CDR3 here is CSASVASRGGELFF. CDR3 coding DNA: TGCAGCGCATCCGTAGCTTCTCGTGGCGGGGAGCTGTTTTTT.

This clonotype has ten or more counts. The V and J genes are TRBV6-2 or TRBV6-3 and TRBJ2-1; 11 bases agree with TRBD2. V shed 6 bases and J 2 bases; nucleotides not matched to a gene: 9. The CDR3 runs 17 residues. Germline V gives CDR1 MNHEY, CDR2 SVGEGT. The CDR3 bases are TGTGCCAGCAGCCTTACTAGCGGGAGAATCGCCTACAATGAGCAGTTCTTC. Translating it yields CASSLTSGRIAYNEQFF.

This sequence joins TRBV20-1 and TRBJ2-7; 9 positions match TRBD1. Germline loops: CDR1 DFQATT, CDR2 SNEGSKA (reference sequence). The junction had 5 bases not matched to a gene; V was cut back by 6 bases and J by 2 bases. The CDR3 runs to 13 residues. The CDR3, as DNA: TGCAGTGCCAGGACAGGGGCTACCTACGAGCAGTACTTC. This codes for CSARTGATYEQYF.

This clonotype showed up just a few times. V usage is TRBV29-1 and J usage is TRBJ1-2, with 8 bases identical to TRBD1. The CDR3 totals 12 residues. CDR1 and CDR2 from the germline V gene are SQVTM and ANQGSEA. V gave up 5 bases and J gave up 6 bases; unmatched junction bases: 5. The CDR3 coding sequence is TGCAGCGTTAGGACAGGGTCCCATGGCTACACCTTC. Translation gives CSVRTGSHGYTF.

This clonotype was seen a single time. CDR3 in amino acids: CASLKQNNSPLHF. The CDR3 nucleotides are TGTGCCAGCTTGAAGCAGAATAATTCACCCCTCCACTTT. The V gene is TRBV5-6, the J gene TRBJ1-6; D is undetermined. Per germline, CDR1 SGHDT and CDR2 YYEEEE. The CDR3 runs to 13 residues. V shed 7 bases and J shed 5 bases, with 10 bases lying between them.

This clonotype showed up many times. This sequence joins TRBV28 and TRBJ2-1; TRBD2 agrees at 7 bases. V was clipped by 7 bases and J by 0 bases; unmatched bases: 6. Germline V gene lookup returns CDR1 MDHEN and CDR2 SYDVKM. This CDR3 has 15 residues. This CDR3 is CASIGEGSSYNEQFF. The CDR3 region has the DNA TGTGCCAGCATTGGGGAGGGGAGCTCCTACAATGAGCAGTTCTTC.

This clonotype was recorded many times. V usage is TRBV5-1 and J usage is TRBJ2-3; a possible D gene is TRBD2 (5 bases). Germline assignment: CDR1 SGHRS and CDR2 YFSETQ. The CDR3 has 15 residues. V gave up 4 bases and J gave up 0 bases, with 12 bases separating them. As DNA, the CDR3 is TGCGCCAGCAGCCGAAGCGGAGGAAGCACAGATACGCAGTATTTT. Protein product: CASSRSGGSTDTQYF.

At least ten counts were recorded for this clonotype. This chain uses TRBV7-2 with TRBJ1-1; D perhaps matches TRBD1 (5 bases). Trimming took 1 base from V and 11 from J, leaving 14 bases between them. The germline V gene has CDR1 SGHTA and CDR2 FQGNSA. This CDR3 has 13 amino acids. In nucleotides, the CDR3 is TGTGCCAGCAGCTTAGGAGGGACTTCTGGCGCTTTCTTT. Protein sequence: CASSLGGTSGAFF.

This clonotype was observed once. The V and J genes are TRBV20-1 and TRBJ1-1, with unresolved D. The V end lost 5 bases, the J end lost 6 bases, and 16 bases lay between the germline ends. The CDR3 totals 13 residues. CDR1 and CDR2 from the germline V gene are DFQATT and SNEGSKA (reference sequence). The CDR3, as DNA: TGCAGTGCTTTTCGTGGGAGTGGACCTGAAGCTTTCTTT. Its translation is CSAFRGSGPEAFF.

This clonotype occurred a few times. The chain is built from TRBV7-9 and TRBJ2-2; D gene unclear. Between the trimmed V and J ends, which lost 5 bases and 5 bases, there was a span of 24 bases. Germline V gene lookup returns CDR1 SEHNR and CDR2 FQNEAQ (reference sequence). The CDR3 extends over 18 amino acids. The CDR3 protein is CASSPGVQVEFLTGELFF. For the CDR3, the DNA is TGTGCCAGCAGCCCTGGGGTTCAGGTGGAGTTTTTGACCGGGGAGCTGTTTTTT.

This clonotype appeared many times. The rearrangement joins TRBV21-1 to TRBJ2-1; TRBD2 is the table's D call, not checked against the DNA. TRBV21-1 is flagged as a pseudogene. CDR3 size: 20 residues. The DNA of the CDR3 is TGTGCCAGCAGCAAAGGAGGGCGCCTACGAAGCGGGAGGATACTCCATGAGCAGTTCTTC. This translates into CASSKGGRLRSGRILHEQFF.

This clonotype was observed many times. J is TRBJ1-1 and V is TRBV7-3, with D possibly matching TRBD1 (5 bases). Germline CDR1 reads SGHTA; CDR2 reads FQGTGA. V lost 1 base and J lost 4, with 10 bases in between. The CDR3 is made up of 14 amino acids. CDR3: CASSLKSRGTEAFF. The CDR3 nucleotides are TGTGCCAGCAGCTTAAAATCGAGGGGCACTGAAGCTTTCTTT.

This clonotype was detected only a few times. V gene TRBV9 combines with J gene TRBJ2-1, with TRBD1 matching over 8 bases. Germline CDR1 reads SGDLS; CDR2 reads YYNGEE. Germline trimming cut 0 bases from V and 6 bases from J; bases unmatched to any gene: 5. The CDR3 spans 15 residues. CDR3 protein: CASSVEVTGVNEQFF. In DNA, the CDR3 is TGTGCCAGCAGCGTAGAGGTGACAGGGGTCAATGAGCAGTTCTTC.

The J gene is TRBJ1-1, the V gene TRBV7-3, with D hard to call. Germline CDR1 and CDR2: SGHTA and FQGTGA. Trimming pared 2 bases from V and 6 bases from J, leaving 19 bases between. The CDR3 loop spans 16 amino acids. The CDR3 DNA follows: TGTGCCAGCAGCTTATGGGGTAGGGAGAGAGCCCCTGAAGCTTTCTTT. Protein product: CASSLWGRERAPEAFF.